One and the same sample provided the 31 T cell receptor beta chains below, sequenced in a study of blood T cell repertoires in COVID-19. Using immunoSEQ multiplex PCR, the repertoire was profiled, and TCRdb retains in-frame clones only, with some absent. The profile shows some 78,000 clones, approximately 90% of them singletons. Sequencing input: peripheral blood. The receptors were sampled from an older man with active or convalescent COVID-19.

V is TRBV5-1 and J is TRBJ1-5, with TRBD1 as a possible D gene (5 bases). The V end lost 1 base, the J end lost 5 bases, and 16 bases lay between the germline ends. The CDR3 has 16 amino acids. Germline V gene sequence: CDR1 SGHRS, CDR2 YFSETQ. CDR3 loop: CASSLMEAGPDQPQHF. In nucleotides, the CDR3 is TGCGCCAGCAGCTTGATGGAAGCAGGGCCGGATCAGCCCCAGCATTTT.

As concerns this clone: Other DNA sequences in the sample encode the same CDR3. J is TRBJ2-1 and V is TRBV6-4; possibly TRBD2 for D (5 bases). Germline V gene lookup returns CDR1 MRHNA and CDR2 SNTAGT. Trimming took off 0 bases at V and 8 bases at J, with 8 bases between the two ends. CDR3 length: 13 amino acids. The CDR3 DNA is TGTGCCAGCAGTGACTCGATCGGGGATGAGCAGTTCTTC. It translates to CASSDSIGDEQFF.

The chain joins TRBV5-1 to TRBJ1-4; 7 nucleotides agree with TRBD1. The V segment lost 4 bases and the J segment 5 bases; nucleotides outside the gene matches: 5. This CDR3 contains 14 residues. Germline CDR1 SGHRS, CDR2 YFSETQ. Written as DNA, the CDR3 is TGCGCCAGCAGCACGACAGGGTGGAATGAAAAACTGTTTTTT. It codes for CASSTTGWNEKLFF.

The chain links TRBV18 to TRBJ2-7; TRBD2 might be the D (6 bases). V was cut by 2 bases and J by 4 bases, with 15 bases left in between. CDR1 and CDR2 (germline): KGHSH, LQKENI. The CDR3 contains 15 residues. CDR3 protein: CASSPRAGLAYEQYF. The CDR3 region has the DNA TGTGCCAGCTCACCAAGGGCGGGGCTAGCTTACGAGCAGTACTTC.

The rearrangement uses TRBV5-1 and TRBJ2-2, with TRBD1 matching over 7 bases. This CDR3 comprises 14 residues. The V and J ends lost 4 bases and 6 bases, in that order; junction bases with no gene match: 6. Germline values: CDR1 SGHRS, CDR2 YFSETQ. This chain's CDR3 is CASSLDRAAGELFF. In DNA, the CDR3 is TGCGCCAGCAGCCTAGACAGGGCGGCCGGGGAGCTGTTTTTT.

The chain recombines TRBV7-9 with TRBJ1-2; 8 nucleotides match TRBD1. The germline gives CDR1 SEHNR, CDR2 FQNEAQ (reference sequence). Trimming took 8 bases from V and 7 from J; bases not matched to a gene: 9. The CDR3 has 13 amino acids. The CDR3 DNA follows: TGTGCCAGCTCAACAGGGGGGGCGGTTGGCTACACCTTC. Its translation: CASSTGGAVGYTF.

This chain joins TRBV30 and TRBJ1-5; maybe TRBD1 (6 bases). V gave up 0 bases and J gave up 6 bases, with 18 bases separating them. In germline, CDR1 is GTSNPN, CDR2 SVGIG (reference sequence). This CDR3 has 16 amino acids. The CDR3 DNA follows: TGTGCCTGGAGTGTACAGTCAGGGGCGCGAGGTCAGCCCCAGCATTTT. It yields the protein CAWSVQSGARGQPQHF.

The chain carries TRBV5-1 and TRBJ2-7, with 7 bases identical to TRBD1. Trimming at V came to 0 bases and at J to 5 bases, leaving 11 bases not matched to a gene. The CDR3 totals 16 residues. Germline CDR1 is SGHRS and CDR2 is YFSETQ. The chain's CDR3 is CASSLASPTGRDEQYF. Written as DNA, the CDR3 is TGCGCCAGCAGCTTGGCCTCCCCGACAGGGAGAGACGAGCAGTACTTC.

CDR3 coding DNA: TGTGCCAGCAGCTTAGGGAGCATGAACACTGAAGCTTTCTTT. Its translation is CASSLGSMNTEAFF. This chain connects TRBV7-2 to TRBJ1-1; D is uncertain. Trimming shortened V by 1 base and J by 0 bases, and 6 bases separated the two germline ends. Germline V gene lookup returns CDR1 SGHTA and CDR2 FQGNSA. The CDR3 is 14 residues long.

On this clone: The junction departs from germline at one end; a sequencing error may be responsible. The gene calls are TRBV4-1 and TRBJ1-2; TRBD1 matches at 8 bases. Germline V gene sequence: CDR1 MGHRA, CDR2 YSYEKL. This CDR3 has 15 amino acids. CDR3 amino acids: CASSRKPGGDYGHTF. Written as DNA, the CDR3 is TGCGCCAGCAGCCGAAAGCCAGGGGGCGACTATGGCCACACCTTC.

The V gene is TRBV7-8, the J gene TRBJ1-3; D not certain. V was trimmed by 3 bases and J by 2 bases, leaving 11 bases between them. CDR3 length: 15 amino acids. The germline gives CDR1 SGHVS, CDR2 FQNEAQ. For the CDR3, the DNA is TGTGCCAGCAGCTTGAACCCCGGGACTGGAAACACCATATATTTT. It translates to CASSLNPGTGNTIYF.

The chain is built from TRBV18 and TRBJ1-5; weak D call: TRBD1 (6 bases). Germline V gene lookup returns CDR1 KGHSH and CDR2 LQKENI. This CDR3 has 15 amino acids. V was pared by 2 bases and J by 2 bases, with 10 bases between. The CDR3 bases are TGTGCCAGCTCACCAACAGGGCGGGGCAATCAGCCCCAGCATTTT. This codes for CASSPTGRGNQPQHF.

The V gene is TRBV7-3, the J gene TRBJ2-2, with 8 bases lining up with TRBD1. This CDR3 comprises 15 residues. The V and J ends lost 5 bases and 4 bases, in that order; junction bases with no gene match: 6. CDR1 is SGHTA and CDR2 is FQGTGA in the germline V gene. As DNA, the CDR3 is TGTGCCAGCAGCGCCCTGGGACAGGCCACCGGGGAGCTGTTTTTT. Translated, it gives CASSALGQATGELFF. Based on the CDR3 plus reference TRBV7-3 and TRBJ2-2, the full variable domain is GAGVSQTPSNKVTEKGKYVELRCDPISGHTALYWYRQSLGQGPEFLIYFQGTGAADDSGLPNDRFFAVRPEGSVSTLKIQRTERGDSAVYLCASSALGQATGELFFGEGSRLTVL.

V and J are TRBV4-1 and TRBJ1-5, with 8 bases that match TRBD1. The CDR3 totals 17 residues. Germline V gene sequence: CDR1 MGHRA, CDR2 YSYEKL. J was trimmed by 2 bases and V by 4 bases; bases with no gene match: 10. The CDR3 sequence is CASSPRQGQGGNQPQHF. CDR3 sequence (DNA): TGCGCCAGCAGCCCACGACAGGGGCAAGGGGGCAATCAGCCCCAGCATTTT.

The chain carries TRBV18 and TRBJ1-1; D gene uncertain. Trimming took off 3 bases at V and 4 bases at J, with 15 bases between the two ends. The germline V gene encodes CDR1 KGHSH and CDR2 LQKENI. This CDR3 spans 15 amino acids. For the CDR3, the DNA is TGTGCCAGCTCACCGGAATCCATCGGGTTCACTGAAGCTTTCTTT. The encoded protein is CASSPESIGFTEAFF.

This clone has a handful of counts. The chain combines TRBV4-2 with TRBJ1-5; TRBD1 aligns across 10 bases. With V trimmed by 4 bases and J by 4 bases, 10 bases remained unmatched. Germline CDR1 and CDR2: LGHNA and YNFKEQ. This CDR3 comprises 17 residues. The chain's CDR3 is CASSLLLRDRGNQPQHF. The CDR3, as DNA: TGTGCCAGCAGCCTACTCCTCCGGGACAGGGGAAATCAGCCCCAGCATTTT.

V is TRBV15 and J is TRBJ2-2; 8 bases agree with TRBD1. Germline lookup yields CDR1 LNHNV and CDR2 YYDKDF (reference sequence). This CDR3 has 15 amino acids. The V gene end was trimmed by 3 bases and the J gene end by 0 bases; junction bases not matched to a gene: 0. The CDR3 loop reads CATSRGQANTGELFF. Here the CDR3 DNA reads TGTGCCACCAGCAGGGGACAGGCGAACACCGGGGAGCTGTTTTTT.

The chain joins TRBV19 to TRBJ1-5; D is perhaps TRBD1 (6 bases). This CDR3 has 16 residues. The V gene's germline CDR1 is LNHDA and CDR2 SQIVND (reference sequence). Between the trimmed V and J ends, which lost 1 base and 5 bases, there was a span of 15 bases. As DNA, the CDR3 is TGTGCCAGTAGTATAGGGTGGCAGGGGTCCCATCAGCCCCAGCATTTT. Translation: CASSIGWQGSHQPQHF.

This clone was seen just once. The chain has TRBV2 and TRBJ1-4; 10 nucleotides agree with TRBD1. The CDR3 spans 15 residues. The V and J ends lost 2 bases and 6 bases, in that order; junction bases with no gene match: 3. The germline gives CDR1 SNHLY, CDR2 FYNNEI. The CDR3 reads CASSERTGGHEKLFF. The DNA for the CDR3 is TGTGCCAGCAGTGAAAGGACAGGGGGACATGAAAAACTGTTTTTT.

The gene calls are TRBV28 and TRBJ2-5, with 8 bases aligning to TRBD1. This CDR3 region has 16 residues. Germline V CDR1 and CDR2: MDHEN, SYDVKM. V shed 1 base, J shed 1 base, and the junction held 5 bases outside the gene matches. CDR3 sequence: CASSLLDRDFQETQYF. In DNA, the CDR3 is TGTGCCAGCAGTTTATTGGACAGGGATTTCCAAGAGACCCAGTACTTC.

For this clone: In the same sample, other DNA sequences code for this CDR3. V is TRBV5-5 and J is TRBJ1-2; D perhaps matches TRBD1 (5 bases). Trimming removed 2 bases at V and 0 bases at J, with 8 bases between. The CDR3 is made up of 14 amino acids. Germline CDR1 and CDR2: SGHKS and YYEKEE (reference sequence). CDR3 in DNA: TGTGCCAGCAGCTTTGGGACTGCTAACTATGGCTACACCTTC. Translation: CASSFGTANYGYTF.

The J gene is TRBJ2-5, the V gene TRBV28, with 9 bases identical to TRBD1. The CDR3 sequence is 13 residues long. Trimming at V came to 10 bases and at J to 5 bases, leaving 8 bases not matched to a gene. Germline CDR1 and CDR2: MDHEN and SYDVKM. The CDR3 DNA follows: TGTGCCACCGGGACAGGGAGGCCGGAGACCCAGTACTTC. It specifies CATGTGRPETQYF. The entire variable domain, with the rest obtained from reference TRBV28 and TRBJ2-5, is as follows: DVKVTQSSRYLVKRTGEKVFLECVQDMDHENMFWYRQDPGLGLRLIYFSYDVKMKEKGDIPEGYSVSREKKERFSLILESASTNQTSMYLCATGTGRPETQYFGPGTRLLVL.

The chain links TRBV18 to TRBJ1-5; possibly TRBD1 for D (6 bases). V was cut by 4 bases and J by 5 bases, with 15 bases left in between. This CDR3 contains 15 residues. Looked up from germline, CDR1 is KGHSH and CDR2 is LQKENI. In DNA, the CDR3 is TGTGCCAGCTCACTACTTACAGGGATGGATCAGCCCCAGCATTTT. This translates into CASSLLTGMDQPQHF.

The rearrangement uses TRBV7-9 and TRBJ1-2, with a weak D call TRBD1 (6 bases). V was clipped by 1 base and J by 5 bases, with 11 bases between them. The CDR3 has 14 amino acids. CDR1 is SEHNR and CDR2 is FQNEAQ in the germline V gene (reference sequence). CDR3 DNA sequence: TGTGCCAGCAGCTTAGTCGGAGGACAGTATGGCTACACCTTC. Its protein is CASSLVGGQYGYTF.

The CDR3 DNA reads as TGTGCCAGCAGCTTGGGCGTCTACGAGCAGTACTTC. Its translation is CASSLGVYEQYF. The rearrangement uses TRBV5-6 and TRBJ2-7; D unresolved. The CDR3 runs to 12 residues. Between the trimmed V and J ends, which lost 0 bases and 3 bases, there was a span of 4 bases. Per germline, CDR1 SGHDT and CDR2 YYEEEE. The whole variable domain, filled in from reference TRBV5-6 and TRBJ2-7, reads DAGVTQSPTHLIKTRGQQVTLRCSPKSGHDTVSWYQQALGQGPQFIFQYYEEEERQRGNFPDRFSGHQFPNYSSELNVNALLLGDSALYLCASSLGVYEQYFGPGTRLTVT.

V gene TRBV10-3 combines with J gene TRBJ2-5; no definite D call. The germline CDR1 and CDR2 sequences are ENHRY and SYGVKD. The CDR3 runs 16 residues. Trimming took 2 bases from V and 1 from J, leaving 14 bases between them. This chain's CDR3 is CAISETQSASQETQYF. As DNA, the CDR3 is TGTGCCATCAGTGAGACGCAGTCCGCCTCCCAAGAGACCCAGTACTTC.

The CDR3 DNA reads TGTGCCACCAGCAGAGATCGGAGGACAGCCGAAAAACTGTTTTTT. Protein: CATSRDRRTAEKLFF. The chain links TRBV15 to TRBJ1-4; D possibly corresponds to TRBD1 (6 bases). Germline loops: CDR1 LNHNV, CDR2 YYDKDF (reference sequence). The CDR3 loop spans 15 amino acids. V gave up 0 bases and J gave up 8 bases, with 13 bases separating them.

The chain is built from TRBV28 and TRBJ2-2, with 9 bases matching TRBD2. The CDR3 covers 16 residues. CDR1 is MDHEN, CDR2 SYDVKM, per germline. Trimming took 6 bases from V and 7 from J; bases not matched to a gene: 12. The CDR3 loop is CASRIGASGGIGELFF. For the CDR3, the DNA is TGTGCCAGCAGGATCGGGGCGAGCGGGGGGATCGGGGAGCTGTTTTTT. Using reference TRBV28 and TRBJ2-2 for the parts outside the CDR3, the full variable domain is DVKVTQSSRYLVKRTGEKVFLECVQDMDHENMFWYRQDPGLGLRLIYFSYDVKMKEKGDIPEGYSVSREKKERFSLILESASTNQTSMYLCASRIGASGGIGELFFGEGSRLTVL.

This sequence joins TRBV9 and TRBJ2-3; 13 positions match TRBD2. Germline V CDR1 and CDR2: SGDLS, YYNGEE. CDR3 length: 19 amino acids. V lost 0 bases and J lost 0; bases outside the gene matches: 7. The CDR3 DNA sequence: TGTGCCAGCAGCGTAGCGGGACTAGCGGGGCGATCTAGCACAGATACGCAGTATTTT. This encodes CASSVAGLAGRSSTDTQYF.

The chain employs TRBV30 and TRBJ1-1, with TRBD1 identical over 9 bases. Germline CDR1 reads GTSNPN; CDR2 reads SVGIG (reference sequence). CDR3 length equals 14 residues. The ends lost 5 bases at V and 5 bases at J; junction bases unmatched: 9. DNA of the CDR3: TGTGCCTGGGGGCGGGACAGGGTGGGAACTGAAGCTTTCTTT. Encoded protein: CAWGRDRVGTEAFF.

This rearrangement joins TRBV29-1 to TRBJ2-3; the match to TRBD1 covers 8 bases. Trimming took 3 bases from V and 4 from J; bases not matched to a gene: 3. The CDR3 has 13 amino acids. Germline V gene data show CDR1 as SQVTM and CDR2 as ANQGSEA. CDR3 in DNA: TGCAGCGTTGAGGACAGGGTTGCAGATACGCAGTATTTT. Protein product: CSVEDRVADTQYF.